A single sample is the source of the 12 T cell receptor beta chains below, sequenced in a study of blood T cell repertoires in COVID-19. The method was immunoSEQ multiplex PCR; TCRdb's version includes in-frame clones alone and lacks a portion of them. The sample has 30,000 or so clones; approximately 90% are singletons. Sequenced: peripheral blood. The source of these receptors is a human donor in a cohort sampled during active COVID-19.

The chain uses TRBV5-4 and TRBJ2-3; TRBD2 agrees at 16 bases. This CDR3 is built from 17 residues. From germline, CDR1 is SGHNT and CDR2 YYREEE (reference sequence). With V trimmed by 3 bases and J by 6 bases, 7 bases remained unmatched. CDR3 sequence (DNA): TGTGCCAGCAGCTCGGGACTAGCGGGGGGGCCAGGGGATACGCAGTATTTT. It codes for CASSSGLAGGPGDTQYF.

The chain couples TRBV3-1 (or the pseudogene TRBV3-2) to TRBJ2-7, with D possibly matching TRBD2 (6 bases). CDR1 LGHDT and CDR2 YNNKEL come from the germline V gene (reference sequence). V lost 3 bases, J lost 1 base, and 13 bases lay in between. The CDR3 has 15 residues. The CDR3 DNA reads TGTGCCAGCAGCCACCCCGTAGGAGGGTCCTACGAGCAGTACTTC. Translated: CASSHPVGGSYEQYF.

This clone has more than one count but fewer than ten. CDR3 nucleotide sequence: TGTGCCAGCACCGCGGGTTTAGAGACCCAGTACTTC. Its protein is CASTAGLETQYF. The J gene is TRBJ2-5, the V gene TRBV5-8, with a weak D call TRBD2 (5 bases). V shed 6 bases and J shed 4 bases, with 10 bases lying between them. There are 12 residues in the CDR3. Germline V gene lookup returns CDR1 SGHTS and CDR2 YDEGEE.

This clone was seen a handful of times. CDR3 sequence reads: CASSQGPSGDPVGEYEQYF. CDR3 bases: TGTGCCAGCAGCCAAGGCCCTAGCGGGGACCCAGTGGGGGAATACGAGCAGTACTTC. The rearrangement links TRBV3-1 (or the pseudogene TRBV3-2) to TRBJ2-7; 9 bases are shared with TRBD2. From germline, CDR1 is LGHDT and CDR2 YNNKEL (reference sequence). The CDR3 length is 19 residues. Trimming cost V 1 base and J 4 bases; bases outside gene matches: 17.

This sequence joins TRBV19 and TRBJ2-7; TRBD1 matches 9 bases. CDR1 is LNHDA and CDR2 is SQIVND in the germline V gene (reference sequence). The CDR3 has 13 amino acids. Trimming removed 4 bases from V and 12 bases from J; junction bases left unmatched: 10. CDR3 loop: CASSTGDRAARYF. CDR3 bases: TGTGCCAGTAGTACCGGGGACAGGGCGGCTAGGTACTTC. The variable domain in full, completed from reference TRBV19 and TRBJ2-7, reads DGGITQSPKYLFRKEGQNVTLSCEQNLNHDAMYWYRQDPGQGLRLIYYSQIVNDFQKGDIAEGYSVSREKKESFPLTVTSAQKNPTAFYLCASSTGDRAARYFGPGTRLTVT.

The CDR3 DNA reads TGTGCCAGCAGCTTAGGGGGCCTGCCTGGAAACACCATATATTTT. It translates to CASSLGGLPGNTIYF. V is TRBV7-9 and J is TRBJ1-3; D might be TRBD1 (5 bases). The V end lost 1 base, the J end lost 2 bases, and 9 bases lay between the germline ends. The CDR3 sequence is 15 residues long. Germline CDR1 reads SEHNR; CDR2 reads FQNEAQ (reference sequence). The complete variable domain, with remaining parts taken from reference TRBV7-9 and TRBJ1-3, reads DTGVSQNPRHKITKRGQNVTFRCDPISEHNRLYWYRQTLGQGPEFLTYFQNEAQLEKSRLLSDRFSAERPKGSFSTLEIQRTEQGDSAMYLCASSLGGLPGNTIYFGEGSWLTVV.

V is TRBV6-1 and J is TRBJ1-6, with a tentative D call TRBD1 (6 bases). The CDR3 spans 13 residues. Germline-derived CDR1 and CDR2 are MNHNS and SASEGT. The ends were cut back, 2 bases at V and 9 bases at J, with 8 bases in the middle. CDR3 sequence (DNA): TGTGCCAGCAGTGAATCAGGGGTTTCACCCCTCCACTTT. This codes for CASSESGVSPLHF.

V and J are TRBV19 and TRBJ1-1; D not resolved. This CDR3 is built from 14 residues. Deletions cut 7 bases from V and 4 bases from J, with 16 bases between. CDR1 and CDR2 from the germline V gene are LNHDA and SQIVND (reference sequence). The CDR3 sequence is CASIRREAGTEAFF. CDR3 sequence (DNA): TGTGCCAGTATAAGGCGGGAAGCGGGCACTGAAGCTTTCTTT.

As regards this clone: The same CDR3 arises from other DNA sequences in this sample as well. The rearrangement joins TRBV5-1 to TRBJ1-2; 9 positions agree with TRBD1. The trim removed 4 bases at V and 4 bases at J, leaving 5 bases unmatched. Germline V CDR1 and CDR2: SGHRS, YFSETQ. This CDR3 has 14 residues. This CDR3 reads CASSPGQGLYGYTF. DNA of the CDR3: TGCGCCAGCAGCCCGGGACAGGGCCTCTATGGCTACACCTTC.

This chain joins TRBV9 and TRBJ2-7, with D unclear. The CDR3 spans 15 residues. V lost 0 bases and J lost 0, with 10 bases in between. Germline V CDR1 and CDR2: SGDLS, YYNGEE. The CDR3 loop reads CASSVGPLASYEQYF. The DNA for the CDR3 is TGTGCCAGCAGCGTAGGGCCCCTCGCCTCCTACGAGCAGTACTTC.

This clone was seen a few times. The chain couples TRBV19 to TRBJ2-3, with 11 nucleotides matching TRBD2. The V and J ends lost 3 bases and 6 bases, in that order; junction bases with no gene match: 8. Germline loops: CDR1 LNHDA, CDR2 SQIVND (reference sequence). CDR3 length: 16 amino acids. CDR3 nucleotide sequence: TGTGCCAGTAGTATTCGCCTAGCGGGGGGCGTGGATACGCAGTATTTT. It codes for CASSIRLAGGVDTQYF.

The chain has TRBV5-6 and TRBJ2-3; D might be TRBD1 (5 bases). This CDR3 spans 14 amino acids. Trimming left V 4 bases short and J 4 bases short, with 13 bases between. Germline V CDR1 and CDR2: SGHDT, YYEEEE. As DNA, the CDR3 is TGTGCCAGCAGCCTTCCGACAGCCGCAGATACGCAGTATTTT. This gives the protein CASSLPTAADTQYF.